Following are 14 T cell receptor beta chains from one sample sequenced in a study of T cell responses to AZD1222 COVID-19 vaccine. The method was immunoSEQ multiplex PCR; TCRdb's version includes in-frame clones alone and lacks a portion of them. The table lists some 25,000 clones, 88% of them singletons, with under 3.5% in the top ten. Sequences were derived from peripheral blood, sampled 28 days after the second AZD1222 dose. Receptors were obtained from an adult who received the AZD1222 COVID-19 vaccine.

The gene calls are TRBV6-2 or TRBV6-3 and TRBJ2-7, with D tentatively TRBD2 (7 bases). Germline CDR1 is MNHEY and CDR2 is SVGEGT. The CDR3 sequence is 16 residues long. Trimming left V 6 bases short and J 2 bases short, with 20 bases between. CDR3 DNA sequence: TGTGCCAGCAGCCCTCCGAGGGGGAGGGGGACCTACGAGCAGTACTTC. This encodes CASSPPRGRGTYEQYF.

This sequence joins TRBV5-1 and TRBJ1-2; D is perhaps TRBD1 (5 bases). Per the germline V gene, CDR1 is SGHRS and CDR2 is YFSETQ. Trimming took 0 bases from V and 6 from J, leaving 12 bases between them. CDR3 length equals 14 residues. In nucleotides, the CDR3 is TGCGCCAGCAGCTTGGGGCAGGGAACTAATGGCTACACCTTC. Translating it yields CASSLGQGTNGYTF.

The gene calls are TRBV5-1 and TRBJ1-2; D ambiguous. Germline V gives CDR1 SGHRS, CDR2 YFSETQ. Deletions cut 0 bases from V and 0 bases from J, with 3 bases between. This CDR3 is 13 amino acids long. The CDR3 DNA follows: TGCGCCAGCAGCTTGGGAACTAACTATGGCTACACCTTC. Protein sequence: CASSLGTNYGYTF.

The chain recombines TRBV6-1 with TRBJ2-7; the match to TRBD2 covers 15 bases. CDR1 and CDR2 (germline): MNHNS, SASEGT. The CDR3 contains 17 residues. V shed 3 bases and J 4 bases; nucleotides not matched to a gene: 7. CDR3 protein: CASSDRTSGGARYEQYF. The CDR3 bases are TGTGCCAGCAGTGACCGGACTAGCGGGGGGGCTCGGTACGAGCAGTACTTC.

The chain links TRBV15 to TRBJ1-6; D gene unclear. V gave up 3 bases and J gave up 10 bases, with 13 bases separating them. Germline V lookup: CDR1 LNHNV, CDR2 YYDKDF (reference sequence). The CDR3 totals 14 residues. The CDR3 DNA is TGTGCCACCAGCAGGGCCGACCCGGGGTCACCCCTCCACTTT. The encoded protein is CATSRADPGSPLHF.

V usage is TRBV27 and J usage is TRBJ1-4; 7 positions agree with TRBD1. V gave up 3 bases and J gave up 8 bases; unmatched junction bases: 3. Germline CDR1 reads MNHEY; CDR2 reads SMNVEV (reference sequence). CDR3 length: 13 amino acids. CDR3 bases: TGTGCCAGCAGTTTGACAGGGTTCGAAAAACTGTTTTTT. It translates to CASSLTGFEKLFF.

This clone was detected only a few times. The J gene is TRBJ1-1, the V gene TRBV6-5; D perhaps matches TRBD1 (5 bases). The CDR3 totals 11 residues. The germline V gene encodes CDR1 MNHEY and CDR2 SVGAGI. V was clipped by 6 bases and J by 7 bases, with 9 bases between them. The CDR3 coding sequence is TGTGCCAGCAGCAACAGGAATGAAGCTTTCTTT. Encoded protein: CASSNRNEAFF.

The chain recombines TRBV7-9 with TRBJ1-3; the D is unclear. The CDR3 has 16 residues. Trimming took off 5 bases at V and 0 bases at J, with 14 bases between the two ends. Germline assignment: CDR1 SEHNR and CDR2 FQNEAQ (reference sequence). The CDR3 region has the DNA TGTGCCAGCAGCCCGTCCGGAGCCCCCTCTGGAAACACCATATATTTT. Its translation is CASSPSGAPSGNTIYF. The entire variable domain, with the rest obtained from reference TRBV7-9 and TRBJ1-3, is as follows: DTGVSQNPRHKITKRGQNVTFRCDPISEHNRLYWYRQTLGQGPEFLTYFQNEAQLEKSRLLSDRFSAERPKGSFSTLEIQRTEQGDSAMYLCASSPSGAPSGNTIYFGEGSWLTVV.

V gene TRBV5-1 combines with J gene TRBJ2-5; the D is unclear. V was shortened by 2 bases and J by 5 bases, with 4 bases between the two germline ends. The CDR3 consists of 11 residues. CDR1 is SGHRS and CDR2 is YFSETQ in the germline V gene. In DNA, the CDR3 is TGCGCCAGCAGCTTCGGGGAGACCCAGTACTTC. Protein: CASSFGETQYF.

This clone was picked up a small number of times. J is TRBJ1-2 and V is TRBV3-1 (or the pseudogene TRBV3-2); TRBD1 matches at 7 bases. After removal of 2 bases from V and 0 bases from J, the junction contained 3 bases not matched to a gene. The CDR3 has 15 residues. The germline V gene has CDR1 LGHDT and CDR2 YNNKEL (reference sequence). The CDR3 spells CASSQTGASNYGYTF. The CDR3 nucleotides are TGTGCCAGCAGCCAAACAGGGGCCTCTAACTATGGCTACACCTTC.

The V gene is TRBV5-6, the J gene TRBJ2-3; D gene unclear. Looked up from germline, CDR1 is SGHDT and CDR2 is YYEEEE. V lost 4 bases to trimming and J lost 3 bases, with 6 bases between them. The CDR3 is made up of 12 amino acids. The CDR3 region is CASSILTDTQYF. The CDR3 nucleotides read TGTGCCAGCAGCATACTTACAGATACGCAGTATTTT.

This sequence joins TRBV7-9 and TRBJ1-2; TRBD1 agrees at 8 bases. J gave up 1 base and V 5 bases, and 3 bases lay outside the gene matches. The CDR3 sequence is 14 residues long. Per the germline V gene, CDR1 is SEHNR and CDR2 is FQNEAQ (reference sequence). The CDR3 DNA is TGTGCCAGCAGCCTGGGACAGGATAACTATGGCTACACCTTC. This translates into CASSLGQDNYGYTF. Based on the CDR3 plus reference TRBV7-9 and TRBJ1-2, the full variable domain is DTGVSQNPRHKITKRGQNVTFRCDPISEHNRLYWYRQTLGQGPEFLTYFQNEAQLEKSRLLSDRFSAERPKGSFSTLEIQRTEQGDSAMYLCASSLGQDNYGYTFGSGTRLTVV.

V is TRBV3-1 (or the pseudogene TRBV3-2) and J is TRBJ2-7; TRBD1 aligns across 10 bases. V was clipped by 8 bases and J by 4 bases; unmatched bases: 5. Germline V gene sequence: CDR1 LGHDT, CDR2 YNNKEL (reference sequence). The CDR3 spans 13 residues. The CDR3 DNA follows: TGTGCCAGCGGGGGACAGGGGATTTACGAGCAGTACTTC. Protein sequence: CASGGQGIYEQYF.

The chain uses TRBV5-1 and TRBJ1-4; tentatively, D is TRBD1 (5 bases). The V end was cut by 4 bases, the J end by 7 bases, with 11 bases between. The CDR3 is 13 amino acids. Per germline, CDR1 SGHRS and CDR2 YFSETQ. CDR3 amino acids: CASSETDPEKLFF. The CDR3 DNA is TGCGCCAGCAGCGAGACAGACCCTGAAAAACTGTTTTTT.